This TCR beta chain emerged from a study of OX40 agonist ivuxolimab in advanced cancers. Across the study: Partial responses were observed in three patients, of whom one had hepatocellular carcinoma and two had cutaneous melanoma.

The ends were cut back, 1 base at V and 3 bases at J, with 16 bases in the middle. CDR3 length: 16 residues. The V gene's germline CDR1 is KGHSH and CDR2 LQKENI. TCRdb's table, derived via immunoSEQ multiplex PCR, lists solely in-frame clones and lacks some. The sample carries some 71,000 clones, around 83% recorded once. The receptor comes from an adult with an advanced solid tumor such as melanoma, head and neck, liver or kidney cancer. The chain combines TRBV18 with TRBJ2-7; D gene uncertain. Sequencing used CD4+ or CD8+ T cells sorted from blood, obtained in a trial of the OX40 agonist ivuxolimab. The CDR3 is CASSPRTTAGLYEQYF. Written as DNA, the CDR3 is TGTGCCAGCTCACCACGGACCACAGCTGGTCTCTACGAGCAGTACTTC.